The clone carrying this T cell receptor beta chain came up many times. This sample is drawn from a study of blood T cell repertoires in COVID-19. Participants were aged about 18 to 90 years, lived in under 30 US areas, and enrolled virtually. V lost 4 bases to trimming and J lost 3 bases, with 10 bases between them. This CDR3 has 13 residues. Germline lookup yields CDR1 SGDLS and CDR2 YYNGEE. The protocol was immunoSEQ multiplex PCR, while the TCRdb copy is restricted to in-frame clones and leaves out a portion. The sample yields hundreds of thousands of clones, about 87% seen once. This receptor was identified in a woman between 18 and 29 years old who had recovered from COVID-19. The sequencing sample was made of PBMCs or T cells enriched from blood (not recorded which). The rearrangement links TRBV9 to TRBJ1-1; no clear D. The CDR3 bases are TGTGCCAGCAGCCCAGTGAGGTACACTGAAGCTTTCTTT. It encodes CASSPVRYTEAFF.